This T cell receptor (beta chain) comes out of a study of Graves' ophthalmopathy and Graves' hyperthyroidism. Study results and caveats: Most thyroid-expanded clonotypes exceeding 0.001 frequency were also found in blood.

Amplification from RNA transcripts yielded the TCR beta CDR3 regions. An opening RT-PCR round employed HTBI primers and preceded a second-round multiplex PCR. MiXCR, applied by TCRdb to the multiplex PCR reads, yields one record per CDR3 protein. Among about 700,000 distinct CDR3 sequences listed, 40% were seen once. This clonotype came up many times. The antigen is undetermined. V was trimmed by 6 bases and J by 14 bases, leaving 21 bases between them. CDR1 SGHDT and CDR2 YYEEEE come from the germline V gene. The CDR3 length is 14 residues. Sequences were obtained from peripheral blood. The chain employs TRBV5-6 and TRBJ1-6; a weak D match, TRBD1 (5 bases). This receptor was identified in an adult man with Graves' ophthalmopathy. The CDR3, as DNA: TGTGCCAGCACCCTTGGGACGGGCGAAGCGGCCCTCCACTTT. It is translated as CASTLGTGEAALHF.